This entry describes one T cell receptor (beta chain). Antigen: not known. This entry belongs to a study of cytomegalovirus exposure and HLA in healthy donors. Germline V CDR1 and CDR2: SEHNR, FQNEAQ (reference sequence). The CDR3 has 19 residues. V lost 2 bases to trimming and J lost 3 bases; unmatched junction nucleotides: 16. This PCR relied on a set of 60 Vbeta primers and 13 Jbeta primers. Profiled with immunoSEQ multiplex PCR; TCRdb holds only in-frame clones, not every one. This sample has about 200,000 clones, with 70% to 85% found just once. Study results and limitations: It was reportedly the case that the classifier diagnosed cytomegalovirus status with high specificity and sensitivity. Many donors shared some public TCRs, even though most TCR sequences were rare. An ancestry cluster, one associated with Asian ancestry, reportedly showed fewer N-insertions than the roughly 670-donor mean in a later analysis.

The rearrangement joins TRBV7-9 to TRBJ2-1; 7 bases fit TRBD1. This sequence was found in a man in his fifties in good health and CMV-seronegative. Sequencing was done on a sample of PBMCs. The CDR3 here is CASSLTQGYVPSYYNEQFF. Here the CDR3 DNA reads TGTGCCAGCAGCTTAACACAGGGGTACGTACCGAGTTACTACAATGAGCAGTTCTTC.